The T cell receptor beta chain described here comes from a study of monozygotic twins with inflammatory bowel disease (dated by TCRdb to about 2019). Background for the entire study: A total of 28 monozygotic twin pairs were included in the full study, comprising nine German pairs (four IBD-concordant, five IBD-discordant) and 19 IBD-discordant Danish pairs. The search for disease-associated traits relied mainly on comparing IBD patients with their genetically identical healthy co-twins within discordant pairs. Each individual had, on average, about 151 000 unique TCRalpha sequences and 181 000 unique TCRbeta sequences available for analysis. Broader findings and caveats from the paper: TCRbeta repertoire diversity, by inverse Simpson index, was decreased in IBD patients compared with their healthy co-twins. The analysis was unable to tell different T cell subtypes apart. Because patients received different immunosuppressive treatments, the repertoires may have picked up extra background noise and variability between individuals. Fewer clonotypes were shared with other individuals by IBD patients than by healthy twins, most markedly in patients showing signs of disease activity. No single strong signal or clonotype linked to IBD turned up in the results, so the idea that one exists was not supported. Repertoire similarity did not differ between concordant and discordant twins, possibly due to limited statistical power.

Comment on this clonotype: The specificity of this receptor is unknown.

Library construction relied on 5' RACE. Preparation of each TCR library used approximately 3,700 ng of total RNA. For each sample, cDNA was synthesized in eight separate reactions using SMARTScribe reverse transcriptase. During cDNA synthesis, template switching introduced unique molecular identifiers that contained a 6-nucleotide sample barcode. TCRalpha and TCRbeta cDNA was amplified in two nested PCRs of about 16 and 10 cycles, and bead purification was carried out after each PCR. Before amplification, the cDNA was treated with uracil DNA-glycosylase and purified using the QIAquick PCR purification kit. The second PCR was the step at which Illumina TruSeq-compatible adapters and sample-specific barcodes were added. TapeStation and Qubit were used to check library quality and concentration, and about 5.2 ng of each library went into the pool. Sequencing of pooled libraries was carried out on an Illumina HiSeq2500 single-index Rapid Run using 2 x 100 bp reads and custom sequencing primers. From the authors' description of their analysis: UMI-based consensus assembly with MiGEC version 1.2.6 was used to correct PCR and sequencing errors. MiXCR version 2.1.1 handled V(D)J alignment, clonotype assembly and CDR3 extraction. To normalise gene usage, clonotype sharing and MAIT/NKT TCR abundance, the analysis used the top 1000, 10 000 and 20 000 clonotypes per sample. After downsampling to 27 000 UMIs, diversity was calculated as the inverse Simpson index using the vegan R package. Paired Mann-Whitney U tests were applied to discordant twin pairs, and Benjamini-Hochberg correction was used for multiple testing. TCRdb reprocessed the reads, and each CDR3 protein sequence is entered once, without DNA. Here the V and J calls rest on TCRdb's processing, not on the authors' analysis. The table for this sample lists some 400,000 distinct CDR3 sequences. The leading ten clones occupy 2% to 3% of the sample.

The CDR3 starts with the cysteine, ends with the phenylalanine, and has 12 residues. No DNA is listed. The germline V gene (reference sequence) provides CDR1 GTSNPN and CDR2 SVGIG. From each donor, a roughly 2.7 ml peripheral blood sample was collected into PAXgene tubes and kept at -80 degrees C. Without any T cell sorting, total RNA was extracted from whole blood using the PAXgene blood miRNA kit on an automated QIAcube. Peripheral blood from monozygotic twin pairs concordant or discordant for inflammatory bowel disease was subjected to deep TCRalpha and TCRbeta repertoire profiling with unique molecular barcoding. Smoking habits were recorded for all twin pairs, and each individual was classified as a current, former or never smoker.

Sequenced sample: blood. This TCR was recovered from a human donor with ulcerative colitis or Crohn's disease, or a healthy co-twin of an affected twin (not recorded which). Recombination connected TRBV30 to TRBJ2-7; TCRdb's D call of TRBD1 is untestable without DNA. The CDR3 protein: CAWSDRAYEQYF.